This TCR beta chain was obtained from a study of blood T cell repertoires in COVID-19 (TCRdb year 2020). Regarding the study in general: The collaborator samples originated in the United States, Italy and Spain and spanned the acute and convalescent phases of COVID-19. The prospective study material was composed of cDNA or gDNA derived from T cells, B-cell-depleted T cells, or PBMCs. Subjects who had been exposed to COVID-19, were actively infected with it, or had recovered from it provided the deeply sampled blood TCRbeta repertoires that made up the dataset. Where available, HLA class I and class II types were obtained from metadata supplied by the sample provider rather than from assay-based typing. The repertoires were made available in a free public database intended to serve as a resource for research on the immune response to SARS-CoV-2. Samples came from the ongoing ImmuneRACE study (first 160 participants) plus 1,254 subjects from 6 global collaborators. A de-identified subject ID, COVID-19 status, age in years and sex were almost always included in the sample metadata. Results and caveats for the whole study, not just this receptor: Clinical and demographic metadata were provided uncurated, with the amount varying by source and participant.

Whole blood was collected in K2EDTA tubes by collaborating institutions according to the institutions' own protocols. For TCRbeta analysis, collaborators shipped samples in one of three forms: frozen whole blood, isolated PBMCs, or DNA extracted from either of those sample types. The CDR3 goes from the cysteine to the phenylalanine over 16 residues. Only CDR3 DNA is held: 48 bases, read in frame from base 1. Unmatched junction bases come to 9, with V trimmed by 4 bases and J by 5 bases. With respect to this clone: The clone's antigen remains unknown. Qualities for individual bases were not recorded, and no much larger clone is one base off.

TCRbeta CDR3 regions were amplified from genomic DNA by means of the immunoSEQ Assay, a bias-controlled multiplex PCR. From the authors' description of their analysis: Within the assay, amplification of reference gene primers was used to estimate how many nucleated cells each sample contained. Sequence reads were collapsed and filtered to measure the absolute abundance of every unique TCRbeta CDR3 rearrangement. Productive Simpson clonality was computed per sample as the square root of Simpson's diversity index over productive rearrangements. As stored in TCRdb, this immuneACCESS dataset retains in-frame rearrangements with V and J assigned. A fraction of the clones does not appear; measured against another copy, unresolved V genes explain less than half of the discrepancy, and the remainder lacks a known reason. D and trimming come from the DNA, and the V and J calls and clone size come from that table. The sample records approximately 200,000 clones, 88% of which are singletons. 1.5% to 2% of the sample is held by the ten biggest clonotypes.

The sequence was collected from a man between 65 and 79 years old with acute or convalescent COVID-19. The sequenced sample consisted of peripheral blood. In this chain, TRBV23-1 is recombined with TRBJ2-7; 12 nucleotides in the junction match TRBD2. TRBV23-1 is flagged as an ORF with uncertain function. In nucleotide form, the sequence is TGCGCCAGCAGTCGAATGACTAGCGGGAGCGTCGACGAGCAGTACTTC. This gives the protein CASSRMTSGSVDEQYF.